The clone carrying this T cell receptor beta chain appeared many times. Germline V CDR1 and CDR2: MGHDK, SYGVNS. V shed 7 bases and J 7 bases; nucleotides not matched to a gene: 6. There are 12 residues in the CDR3. TCRdb re-derived calls from the 5' RACE reads in MiXCR, one entry per CDR3 protein. The repertoire holds tens of thousands of distinct CDR3 sequences, with about 13% as singletons. This sample is part of a study of neurological immune-mediated disorders. Time point specified: longitudinal time-point 2. The unsorted libraries were made from 2 million PBMCs kept at -80 C. This chain joins TRBV25-1 and TRBJ1-1; 7 bases are a match to TRBD1. The receptor was derived from a middle-aged woman in good health. The sample comprised PBMCs. The chain's CDR3 is CASKEGGSEAFF. The CDR3 region has the DNA TGTGCCAGCAAGGAAGGGGGCAGTGAAGCTTTCTTT.